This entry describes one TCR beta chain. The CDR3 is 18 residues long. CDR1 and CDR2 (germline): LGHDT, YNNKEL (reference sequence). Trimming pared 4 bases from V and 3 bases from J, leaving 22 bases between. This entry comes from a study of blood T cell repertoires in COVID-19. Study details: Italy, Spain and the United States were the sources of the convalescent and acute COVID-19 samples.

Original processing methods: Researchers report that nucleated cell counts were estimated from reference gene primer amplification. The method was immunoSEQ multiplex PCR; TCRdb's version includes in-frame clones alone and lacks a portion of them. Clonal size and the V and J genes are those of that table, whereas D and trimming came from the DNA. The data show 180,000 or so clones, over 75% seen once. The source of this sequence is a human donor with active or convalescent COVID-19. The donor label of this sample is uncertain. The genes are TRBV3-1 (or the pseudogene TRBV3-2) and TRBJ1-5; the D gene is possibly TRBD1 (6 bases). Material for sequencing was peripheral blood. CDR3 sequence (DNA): TGTGCCAGCAGCCCGCTAAGGGAAAATGGACAGTTCAATCAGCCCCAGCATTTT. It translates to CASSPLRENGQFNQPQHF.